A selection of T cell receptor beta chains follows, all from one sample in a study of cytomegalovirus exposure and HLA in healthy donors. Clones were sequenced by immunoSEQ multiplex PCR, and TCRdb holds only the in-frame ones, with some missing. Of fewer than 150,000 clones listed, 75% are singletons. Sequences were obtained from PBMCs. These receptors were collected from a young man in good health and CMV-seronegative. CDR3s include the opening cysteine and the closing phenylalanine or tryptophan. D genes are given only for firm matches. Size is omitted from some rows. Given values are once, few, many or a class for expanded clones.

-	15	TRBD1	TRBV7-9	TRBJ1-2	TGTGCCAGCAGCTCACCTGGGACAGCCAACTATGGCTACACCTTC	CASSSPGTANYGYTF
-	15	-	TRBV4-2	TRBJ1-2	TGTGCCAGCAGCCAAGCAGGGGTATCTAACTATGGCTACACCTTC	CASSQAGVSNYGYTF
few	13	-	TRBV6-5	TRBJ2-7	TGTGCCAGCAGGTCGACAGCTCCCTACGAGCAGTACTTC	CASRSTAPYEQYF
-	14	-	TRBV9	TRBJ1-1	TGTGCCAGCAGCGTAGTACGGGAGAACACTGAAGCTTTCTTT	CASSVVRENTEAFF
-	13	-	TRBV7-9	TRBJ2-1	TGTGCCAGCAGCTTTGAGTCCAGGGGTGAGCAGTTCTTC	CASSFESRGEQFF
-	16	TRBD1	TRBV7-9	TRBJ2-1	TGTGCCAGCAGCGGACTTTGGACAGGTTCTTACAATGAGCAGTTCTTC	CASSGLWTGSYNEQFF
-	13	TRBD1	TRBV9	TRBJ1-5	TGTGCCAGCAGCGTAACAGGGGTTGAGCCCCAGCATTTT	CASSVTGVEPQHF
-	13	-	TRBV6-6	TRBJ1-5	TGTGCCAGCAGTTACGGGGCGAATCAGCCCCAGCATTTT	CASSYGANQPQHF
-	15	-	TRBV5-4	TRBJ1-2	TGTGCCAGCAGCTCTCAGGGCTCAGTTACCTATGGCTACACCTTC	CASSSQGSVTYGYTF
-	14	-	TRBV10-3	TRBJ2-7	TGTGCCATCAGCATGAGACAGGAAGGCTACGAGCAGTACTTC	CAISMRQEGYEQYF
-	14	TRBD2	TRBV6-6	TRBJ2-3	TGTGCCAGCACCCAAGGTGCGGGGGCAGATACGCAGTATTTT	CASTQGAGADTQYF
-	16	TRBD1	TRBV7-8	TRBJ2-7	TGTGCCAGCAGCTTAGCTAAACAGGGGGCGACCTACGAGCAGTACTTC	CASSLAKQGATYEQYF
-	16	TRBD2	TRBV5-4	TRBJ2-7	TGTGCCAGCAGCCCTACTAGCGGGGGATTCTCCTACGAGCAGTACTTC	CASSPTSGGFSYEQYF
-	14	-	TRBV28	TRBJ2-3	TGTGCCAGCAGTAGGGGGGGCGAGGGAGATACGCAGTATTTT	CASSRGGEGDTQYF
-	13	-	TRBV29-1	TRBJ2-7	TGCAGCGCAACAGGGTACGTCCCCTACGAGCAGTACTTC	CSATGYVPYEQYF
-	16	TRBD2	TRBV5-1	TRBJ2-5	TGCGCCAGCAGCTTGGCGGCTAGCGGGGGACAAGAGACCCAGTACTTC	CASSLAASGGQETQYF
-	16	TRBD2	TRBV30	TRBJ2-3	TGTGCCTGGAGTGTAGGACTAGCGGGGTACACAGATACGCAGTATTTT	CAWSVGLAGYTDTQYF
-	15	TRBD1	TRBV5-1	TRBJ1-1	TGCGCCAGCAGCTGGACCGGGACAGGGGACACTGAAGCTTTCTTT	CASSWTGTGDTEAFF
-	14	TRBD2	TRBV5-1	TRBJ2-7	TGCGCCAGCAGCTTGACTAGCGGGGGCTACGAGCAGTACTTC	CASSLTSGGYEQYF
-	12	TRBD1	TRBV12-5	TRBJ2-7	TGTGCTAGCGGGACAGGGATTCTCGAGCAGTACTTC	CASGTGILEQYF
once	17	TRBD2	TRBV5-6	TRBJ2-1	TGTGCCAGCAGCTTGGATGGACTAGGTGGTGGGAGGGATGAGCAGTTCTTC	CASSLDGLGGGRDEQFF
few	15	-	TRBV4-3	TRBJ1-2	TGCGCCAGCAGCCAAGATCCGGGGGTGGTCTATGGCTACACCTTC	CASSQDPGVVYGYTF
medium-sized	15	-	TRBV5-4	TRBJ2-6	TGTGCCAGCAGCTCACAGGCCTCTGGGGCCAACGTCCTGACTTTC	CASSSQASGANVLTF
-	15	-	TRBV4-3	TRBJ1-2	TGCGCCACCAGAACCCTGGACAGAACTAACTATGGCTACACCTTC	CATRTLDRTNYGYTF
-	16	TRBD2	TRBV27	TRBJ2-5	TGTGCCAGCAGTTTATCCCTAGCGGGAGGGCCAGAGACCCAGTACTTC	CASSLSLAGGPETQYF
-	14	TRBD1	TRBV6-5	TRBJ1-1	TGTGCCAGCAGTTGGGACAGAGGGAACACTGAAGCTTTCTTT	CASSWDRGNTEAFF
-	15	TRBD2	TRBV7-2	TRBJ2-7	TGTGCCAGCAGGCCCGGGACTAGCGGTTCCTACGAGCAGTACTTC	CASRPGTSGSYEQYF
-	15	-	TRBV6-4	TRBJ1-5	TGTGCCAGCAGTTTTCAGGGAGGGAGTGATCAGCCCCAGCATTTT	CASSFQGGSDQPQHF
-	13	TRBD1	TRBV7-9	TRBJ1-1	TGTGCCAGCAGCCAAACAGGGGGCACTGAAGCTTTCTTT	CASSQTGGTEAFF
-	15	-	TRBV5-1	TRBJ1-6	TGCGCCAGCAGCTTGGAACAGTCCCATAATTCACCCCTCCACTTT	CASSLEQSHNSPLHF
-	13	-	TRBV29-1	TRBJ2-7	TGCAGCGTACTAGCAGGGTTTCAGTACGAGCAGTACTTC	CSVLAGFQYEQYF
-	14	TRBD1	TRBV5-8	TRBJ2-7	TGTGCCAGCAGCCATGGGACAGGATCCTACGAGCAGTACTTC	CASSHGTGSYEQYF